One T cell receptor beta chain is described in this entry. The record originates from a study of blood T cell repertoires in COVID-19. The repertoire was sequenced with immunoSEQ multiplex PCR; TCRdb's copy has only in-frame clones and lacks some. The data hold just under 350,000 clones, with roughly 90% observed a single time. V lost 4 bases to trimming and J lost 6 bases, with 7 bases between them. Per germline, CDR1 SEHNR and CDR2 FQNEAQ (reference sequence). This CDR3 has 11 amino acids. Sequencing input: peripheral blood. The sequence was obtained from a woman in her seventies with COVID-19, enrolled during active disease. The chain combines TRBV7-9 with TRBJ2-7; no reliable D call. The CDR3 loop is CASSSVREQYF. CDR3 sequence (DNA): TGTGCCAGCAGCTCGGTCCGCGAGCAGTACTTC.